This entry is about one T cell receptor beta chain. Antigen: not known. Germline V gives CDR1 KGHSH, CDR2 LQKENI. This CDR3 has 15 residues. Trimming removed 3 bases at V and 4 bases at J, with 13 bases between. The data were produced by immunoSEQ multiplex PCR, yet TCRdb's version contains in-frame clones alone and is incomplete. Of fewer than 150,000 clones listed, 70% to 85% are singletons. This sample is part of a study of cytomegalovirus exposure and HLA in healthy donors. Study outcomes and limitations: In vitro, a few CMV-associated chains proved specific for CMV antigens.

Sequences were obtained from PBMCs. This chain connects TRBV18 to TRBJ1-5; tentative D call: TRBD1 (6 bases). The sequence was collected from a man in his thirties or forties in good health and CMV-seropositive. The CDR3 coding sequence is TGTGCCAGCTCACCCACAGGGATGGGAAATCAGCCCCAGCATTTT. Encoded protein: CASSPTGMGNQPQHF.